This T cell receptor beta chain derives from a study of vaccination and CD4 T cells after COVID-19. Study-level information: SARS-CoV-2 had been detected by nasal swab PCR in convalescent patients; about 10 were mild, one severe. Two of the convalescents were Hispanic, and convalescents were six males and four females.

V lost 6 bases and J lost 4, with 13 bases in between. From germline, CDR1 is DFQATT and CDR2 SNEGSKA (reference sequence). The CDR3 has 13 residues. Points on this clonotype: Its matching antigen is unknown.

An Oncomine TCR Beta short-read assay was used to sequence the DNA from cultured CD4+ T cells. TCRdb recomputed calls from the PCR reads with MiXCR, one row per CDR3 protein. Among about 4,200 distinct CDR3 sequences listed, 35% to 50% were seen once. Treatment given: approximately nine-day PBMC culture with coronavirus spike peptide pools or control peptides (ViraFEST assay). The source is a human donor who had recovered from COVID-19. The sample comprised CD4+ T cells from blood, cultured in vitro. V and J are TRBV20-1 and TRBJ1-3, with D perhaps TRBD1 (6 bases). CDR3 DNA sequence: TGCAGTGCCTCCTTGGGGGCCGGAAACACCATATATTTT. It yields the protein CSASLGAGNTIYF.